This T cell receptor beta chain was identified during a study of Graves' ophthalmopathy and Graves' hyperthyroidism. About the research overall: There was a collection of peripheral blood at initial diagnosis, before any treatment.

Scientists amplified the TCR beta CDR3 regions from RNA transcripts. First-round RT-PCR with HTBI primers preceded a second-round multiplex PCR. One entry per CDR3 protein results from TCRdb running MiXCR on the multiplex PCR reads. Of 200,000 to 250,000 distinct CDR3 sequences in the sample, around 30% were seen once. Per germline, CDR1 SGHTA and CDR2 FQGTGA. CDR3 size: 14 residues. Trimming took off 1 base at V and 4 bases at J, with 10 bases between the two ends. Sequenced: peripheral blood. V gene TRBV7-3 combines with J gene TRBJ1-2; D is ambiguous. The TCR originated in a middle-aged man with Graves' ophthalmopathy. CDR3 sequence reads: CASSLNPLGYGYTF. The CDR3 region has the DNA TGTGCCAGCAGCTTAAACCCACTTGGCTATGGCTACACCTTC.